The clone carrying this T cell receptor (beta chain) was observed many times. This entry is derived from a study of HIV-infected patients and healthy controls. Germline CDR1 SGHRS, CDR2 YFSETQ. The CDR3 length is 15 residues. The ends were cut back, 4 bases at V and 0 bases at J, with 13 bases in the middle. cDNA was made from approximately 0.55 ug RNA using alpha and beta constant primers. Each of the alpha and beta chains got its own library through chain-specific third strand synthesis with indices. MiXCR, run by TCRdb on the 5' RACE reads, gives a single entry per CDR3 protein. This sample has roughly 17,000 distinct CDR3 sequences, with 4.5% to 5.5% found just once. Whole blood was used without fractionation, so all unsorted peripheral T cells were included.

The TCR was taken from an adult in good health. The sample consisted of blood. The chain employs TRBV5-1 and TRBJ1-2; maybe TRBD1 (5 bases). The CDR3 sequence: CASSPGITTNYGYTF. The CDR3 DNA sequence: TGCGCCAGCAGCCCAGGGATCACGACTAACTATGGCTACACCTTC.